This TCR beta chain was retrieved from a study of T cell responses to AZD1222 COVID-19 vaccine. The study's findings and limits: White British ancestry dominated among donors, who included more females, and clonal diversity was possibly underestimated.

Concerning this clone itself: Its cognate antigen is unknown.

The table came from immunoSEQ multiplex PCR; TCRdb's copy has only in-frame clones and leaves some out. The sample holds around 160,000 clones, 75% to 90% seen once. Deletions cut 0 bases from V and 5 bases from J, with 10 bases between. The CDR3 totals 14 residues. Germline assignment: CDR1 SEHNR and CDR2 FQNEAQ (reference sequence). The clonotype comes from an adult in good health. The source material was peripheral blood, sampled on day 0 of MenACWY control vaccination. The V gene is TRBV7-9, the J gene TRBJ1-2; D ambiguous. CDR3 protein: CASSLAGTRYGYTF. CDR3 sequence (DNA): TGTGCCAGCAGCTTAGCAGGTACAAGGTATGGCTACACCTTC.